Sequencing of this TCR beta chain was carried out in a study of shared clonotypes between healthy human individuals. Study at large: With ages of 18 to 49, the donors were two women and a few men.

The table came from immunoSEQ multiplex PCR; TCRdb's copy has only in-frame clones and leaves some out. The sample yields 2 million to 3 million clones, roughly nine tenths seen once. Germline CDR1 MNHNS, CDR2 SASEGT. CDR3 size: 16 residues. Between the trimmed V and J ends, which lost 4 bases and 5 bases, there was a span of 17 bases. The specimen was naive CD4+ T cells sorted from blood. The subset: CD45RA+ positively selected. This TCR was recovered from a man younger than 35 in good health. The chain couples TRBV6-1 to TRBJ1-4; D unclear. The CDR3 loop reads CASSGGKVGLNEKLFF. CDR3 in DNA: TGTGCCAGCAGTGGGGGAAAAGTAGGCCTAAATGAAAAACTGTTTTTT.